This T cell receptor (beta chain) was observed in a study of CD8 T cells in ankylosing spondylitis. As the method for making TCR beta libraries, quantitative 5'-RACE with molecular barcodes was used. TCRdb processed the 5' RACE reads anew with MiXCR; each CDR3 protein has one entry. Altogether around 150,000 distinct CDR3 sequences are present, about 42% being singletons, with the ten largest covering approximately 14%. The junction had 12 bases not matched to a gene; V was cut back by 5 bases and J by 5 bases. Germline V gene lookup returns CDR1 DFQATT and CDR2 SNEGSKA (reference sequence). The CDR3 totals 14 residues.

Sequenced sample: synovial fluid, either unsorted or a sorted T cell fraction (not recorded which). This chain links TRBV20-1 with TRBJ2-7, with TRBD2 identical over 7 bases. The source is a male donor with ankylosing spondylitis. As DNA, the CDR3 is TGCAGTGCTGGTAGACTAGCAATGTACCACGAGCAGTACTTC. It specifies CSAGRLAMYHEQYF.